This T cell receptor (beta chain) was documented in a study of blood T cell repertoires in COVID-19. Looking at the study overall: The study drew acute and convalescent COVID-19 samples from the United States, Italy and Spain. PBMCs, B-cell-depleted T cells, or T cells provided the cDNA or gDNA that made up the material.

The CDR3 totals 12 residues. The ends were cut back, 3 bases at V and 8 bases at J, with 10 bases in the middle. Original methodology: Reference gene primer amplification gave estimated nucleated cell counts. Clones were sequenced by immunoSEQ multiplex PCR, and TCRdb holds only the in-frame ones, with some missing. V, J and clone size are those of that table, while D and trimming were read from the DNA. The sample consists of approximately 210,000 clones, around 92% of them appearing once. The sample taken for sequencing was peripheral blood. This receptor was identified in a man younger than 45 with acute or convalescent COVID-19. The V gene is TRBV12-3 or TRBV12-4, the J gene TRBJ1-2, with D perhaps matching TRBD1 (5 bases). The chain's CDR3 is CASSFWQGGYTF. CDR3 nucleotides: TGTGCCAGCAGTTTCTGGCAGGGCGGCTACACCTTC.